This is a list of T cell receptor beta chains from one sample in a study of cytomegalovirus exposure and HLA in healthy donors. Assay: immunoSEQ multiplex PCR; the TCRdb copy retains only in-frame clones and omits some. The data hold 95,000 to 120,000 clones, with around 95% observed a single time. The specimen sequenced was PBMCs. These receptors were obtained from a woman under 30 in good health and CMV-seronegative. The CDR3 runs from the conserved cysteine through the conserved F or W. Each record gives: V gene, D gene, CDR3 length, J gene, CDR3 DNA, CDR3 protein. The D gene is left open where the match is weak.

V: TRBV7-3
D: TRBD1
length: 15
J: TRBJ1-6
DNA: TGTGCCAGCAGCTCACTCGACAGGGCTAATTCACCCCTCCACTTT
CDR3: CASSSLDRANSPLHF

V: TRBV28
D: TRBD1
length: 12
J: TRBJ2-7
DNA: TGTGCCAGCAGCAAGGGGACAGTAGAGCAGTACTTC
CDR3: CASSKGTVEQYF

V: TRBV6-5
D: NA
length: 11
J: TRBJ1-3
DNA: TGTGCCACCTTCAGAGGAAACACCATATATTTT
CDR3: CATFRGNTIYF

V: TRBV30
D: NA
length: 14
J: TRBJ1-2
DNA: TGTGCCTGGAGTGTACGGGGGTTTACCTATGGCTACACCTTC
CDR3: CAWSVRGFTYGYTF

V: TRBV28
D: NA
length: 15
J: TRBJ1-2
DNA: TGTGCCAGCAGTGTCCAGGGGTCGGGGTTATATGGCTACACCTTC
CDR3: CASSVQGSGLYGYTF

V: TRBV7-9
D: TRBD1
length: 14
J: TRBJ2-7
DNA: TGTGCCAGCAGCCCGGGGACAGATCCGTACGAGCAGTACTTC
CDR3: CASSPGTDPYEQYF

V: TRBV19
D: NA
length: 11
J: TRBJ1-2
DNA: TGTGCCAGTACCCCGGGTTATGGCTACACCTTC
CDR3: CASTPGYGYTF

V: TRBV2
D: NA
length: 14
J: TRBJ1-2
DNA: TGTGCCAGCAGTGAGGAGGGTTGGGGCTATGGCTACACCTTC
CDR3: CASSEEGWGYGYTF

V: TRBV7-9
D: TRBD2
length: 15
J: TRBJ2-3
DNA: TGTGCCAGCAGCGTACTAGCGGGGACAGGAGATACGCAGTATTTT
CDR3: CASSVLAGTGDTQYF

V: TRBV4-3
D: NA
length: 17
J: TRBJ2-1
DNA: TGCGCCAGCAGCCAAGGACCCGGGGAGTATAGGTCCAATGAGCAGTTCTTC
CDR3: CASSQGPGEYRSNEQFF

V: TRBV7-2
D: TRBD2
length: 18
J: TRBJ2-1
DNA: TGTGCCAGCAGCTTAGTTGCTAGCGGGGGGGCACCGCACAATGAGCAGTTCTTC
CDR3: CASSLVASGGAPHNEQFF

V: TRBV6-1
D: TRBD1
length: 15
J: TRBJ1-4
DNA: TGTGCCAGCAGGGGGGGGACAGGGGGTAGAGAAAAACTGTTTTTT
CDR3: CASRGGTGGREKLFF

V: TRBV5-1
D: TRBD1
length: 13
J: TRBJ1-1
DNA: TGCGCCAGCAGCTTGGGGGACAGGGGATCAGCTTTCTTT
CDR3: CASSLGDRGSAFF

V: TRBV11-2
D: NA
length: 14
J: TRBJ2-2
DNA: TGTGCCAGCAGCTTAGACAGAGGCACCGGGGAGCTGTTTTTT
CDR3: CASSLDRGTGELFF

V: TRBV7-9
D: NA
length: 12
J: TRBJ2-7
DNA: TGTGCCAGCAGCGAGAGGGCCTACGAGCAGTACTTC
CDR3: CASSERAYEQYF